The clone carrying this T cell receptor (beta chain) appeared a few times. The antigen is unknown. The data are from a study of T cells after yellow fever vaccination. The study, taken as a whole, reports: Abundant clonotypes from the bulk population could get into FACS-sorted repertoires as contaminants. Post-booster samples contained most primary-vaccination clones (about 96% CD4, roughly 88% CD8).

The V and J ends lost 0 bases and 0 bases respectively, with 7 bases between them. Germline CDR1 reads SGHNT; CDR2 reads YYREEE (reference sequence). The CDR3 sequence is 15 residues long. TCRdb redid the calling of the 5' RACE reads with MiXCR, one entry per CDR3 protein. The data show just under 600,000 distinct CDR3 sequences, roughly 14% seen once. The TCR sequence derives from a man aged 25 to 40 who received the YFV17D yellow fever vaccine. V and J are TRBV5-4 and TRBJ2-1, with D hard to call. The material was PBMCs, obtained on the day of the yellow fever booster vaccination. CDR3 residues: CASSLDWGSYNEQFF. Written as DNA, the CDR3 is TGTGCCAGCAGCTTGGATTGGGGCTCCTACAATGAGCAGTTCTTC.